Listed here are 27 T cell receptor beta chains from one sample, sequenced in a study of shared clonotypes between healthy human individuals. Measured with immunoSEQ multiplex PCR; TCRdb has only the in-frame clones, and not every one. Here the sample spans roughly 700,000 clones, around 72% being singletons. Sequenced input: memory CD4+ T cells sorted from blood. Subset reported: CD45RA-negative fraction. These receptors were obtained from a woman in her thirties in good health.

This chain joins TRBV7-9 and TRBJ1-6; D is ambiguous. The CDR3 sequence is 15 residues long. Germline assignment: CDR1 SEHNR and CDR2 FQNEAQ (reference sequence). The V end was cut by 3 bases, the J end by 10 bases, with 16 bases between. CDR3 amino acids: CASSFSAGYGSPLHF. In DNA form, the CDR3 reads TGTGCCAGCAGCTTCTCTGCCGGGTATGGATCACCCCTCCACTTT.

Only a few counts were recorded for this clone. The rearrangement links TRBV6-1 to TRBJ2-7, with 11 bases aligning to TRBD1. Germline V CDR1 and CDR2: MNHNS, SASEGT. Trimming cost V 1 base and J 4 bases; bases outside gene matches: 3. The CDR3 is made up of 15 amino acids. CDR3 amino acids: CASSEEGTGGYEQYF. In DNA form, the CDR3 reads TGTGCCAGCAGTGAAGAAGGGACAGGGGGGTACGAGCAGTACTTC.

The CDR3 loop reads CASSFLRTSNEQFF. The CDR3 bases are TGTGCCAGCAGTTTTCTTCGGACTAGCAATGAGCAGTTCTTC. The chain employs TRBV28 and TRBJ2-1; 7 bases fit TRBD2. Germline CDR1 and CDR2: MDHEN and SYDVKM. After removal of 3 bases from V and 6 bases from J, the junction contained 5 bases not matched to a gene. The CDR3 contains 14 residues.

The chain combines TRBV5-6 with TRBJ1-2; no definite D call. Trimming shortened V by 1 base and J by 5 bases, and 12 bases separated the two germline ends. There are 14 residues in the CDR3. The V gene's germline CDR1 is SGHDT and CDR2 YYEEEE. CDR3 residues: CASSLIYSSYGYTF. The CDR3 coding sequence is TGTGCCAGCAGCTTGATCTATTCCTCATATGGCTACACCTTC.

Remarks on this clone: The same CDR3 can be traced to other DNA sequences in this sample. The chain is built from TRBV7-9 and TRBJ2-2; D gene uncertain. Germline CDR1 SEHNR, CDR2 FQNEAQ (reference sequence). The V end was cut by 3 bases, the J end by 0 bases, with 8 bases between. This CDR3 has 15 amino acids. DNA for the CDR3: TGTGCCAGCAGCTTGTGGCTCGCGAACACCGGGGAGCTGTTTTTT. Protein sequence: CASSLWLANTGELFF.

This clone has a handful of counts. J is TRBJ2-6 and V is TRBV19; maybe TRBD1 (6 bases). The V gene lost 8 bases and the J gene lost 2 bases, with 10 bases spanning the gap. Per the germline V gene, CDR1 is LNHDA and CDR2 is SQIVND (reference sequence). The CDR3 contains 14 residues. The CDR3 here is CASLGAPGANVLTF. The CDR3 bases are TGTGCCAGTCTGGGGGCGCCTGGGGCCAACGTCCTGACTTTC.

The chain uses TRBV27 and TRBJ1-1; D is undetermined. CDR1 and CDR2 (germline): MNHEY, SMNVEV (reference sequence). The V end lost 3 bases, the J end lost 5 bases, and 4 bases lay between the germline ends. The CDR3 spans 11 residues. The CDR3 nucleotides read TGTGCCAGCAGTTTCGGGACTGAAGCTTTCTTT. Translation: CASSFGTEAFF.

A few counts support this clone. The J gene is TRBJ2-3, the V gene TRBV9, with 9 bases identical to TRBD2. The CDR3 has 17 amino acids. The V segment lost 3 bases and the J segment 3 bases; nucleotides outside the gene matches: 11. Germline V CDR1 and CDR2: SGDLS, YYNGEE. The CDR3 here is CASSARGREGVTDTQYF. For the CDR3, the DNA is TGTGCCAGCAGCGCACGGGGGCGGGAGGGCGTTACAGATACGCAGTATTTT.

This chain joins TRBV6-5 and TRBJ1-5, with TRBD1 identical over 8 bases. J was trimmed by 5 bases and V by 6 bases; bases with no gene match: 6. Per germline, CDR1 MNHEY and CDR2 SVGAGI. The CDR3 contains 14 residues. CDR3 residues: CASRETGGDQPQHF. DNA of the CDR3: TGTGCCAGCAGGGAAACAGGGGGAGATCAGCCCCAGCATTTT.

The CDR3 reads CASSLVGTEQETQYF. The CDR3 DNA reads TGTGCCAGCAGCTTAGTTGGGACTGAGCAAGAGACCCAGTACTTC. This chain uses TRBV11-1 with TRBJ2-5; D is possibly TRBD2 (6 bases). Trimming shortened V by 1 base and J by 2 bases, and 11 bases separated the two germline ends. Germline loops: CDR1 SGHAT, CDR2 FQDESV (reference sequence). This CDR3 has 15 amino acids.

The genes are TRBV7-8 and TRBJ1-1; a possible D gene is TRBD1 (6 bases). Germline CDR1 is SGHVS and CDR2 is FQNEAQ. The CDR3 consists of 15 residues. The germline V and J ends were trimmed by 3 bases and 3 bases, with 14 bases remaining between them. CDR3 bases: TGTGCCAGCAGCTTGACGGGGGCTGGAGACACTGAAGCTTTCTTT. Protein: CASSLTGAGDTEAFF.

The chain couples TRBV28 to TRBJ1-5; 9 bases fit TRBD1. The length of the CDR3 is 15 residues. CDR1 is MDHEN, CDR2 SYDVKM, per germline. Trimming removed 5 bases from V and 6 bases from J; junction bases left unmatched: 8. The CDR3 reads CASSKSGTGFQPQHF. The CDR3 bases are TGTGCCAGCAGTAAGTCCGGGACAGGGTTTCAGCCCCAGCATTTT.

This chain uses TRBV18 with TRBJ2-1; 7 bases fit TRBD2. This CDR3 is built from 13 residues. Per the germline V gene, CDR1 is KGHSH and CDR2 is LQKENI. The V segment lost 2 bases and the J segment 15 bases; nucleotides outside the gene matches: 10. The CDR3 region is CASSPMRESSRFF. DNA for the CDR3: TGTGCCAGCTCACCAATGCGGGAGAGTTCTCGGTTCTTC.

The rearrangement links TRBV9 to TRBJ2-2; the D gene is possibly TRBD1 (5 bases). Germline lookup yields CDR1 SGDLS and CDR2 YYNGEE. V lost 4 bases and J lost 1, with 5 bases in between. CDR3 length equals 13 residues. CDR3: CASSRGNTGELFF. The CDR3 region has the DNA TGTGCCAGCAGCAGGGGGAACACCGGGGAGCTGTTTTTT.

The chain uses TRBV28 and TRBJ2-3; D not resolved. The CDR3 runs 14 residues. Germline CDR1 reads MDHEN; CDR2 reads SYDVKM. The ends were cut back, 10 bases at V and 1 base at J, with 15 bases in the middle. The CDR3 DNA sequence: TGTGCCACCACTAAGGTGGGTGGCACAGATACGCAGTATTTT. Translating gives CATTKVGGTDTQYF. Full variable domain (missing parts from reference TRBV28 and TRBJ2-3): DVKVTQSSRYLVKRTGEKVFLECVQDMDHENMFWYRQDPGLGLRLIYFSYDVKMKEKGDIPEGYSVSREKKERFSLILESASTNQTSMYLCATTKVGGTDTQYFGPGTRLTVL.

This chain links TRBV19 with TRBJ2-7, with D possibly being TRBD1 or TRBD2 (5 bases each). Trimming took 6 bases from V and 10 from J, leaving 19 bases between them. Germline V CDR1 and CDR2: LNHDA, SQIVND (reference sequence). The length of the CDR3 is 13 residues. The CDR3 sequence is CASSLLGEFRQYF. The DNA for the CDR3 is TGTGCCAGTAGCCTCCTGGGGGAGTTTCGACAGTACTTC. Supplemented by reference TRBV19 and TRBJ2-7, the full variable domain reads DGGITQSPKYLFRKEGQNVTLSCEQNLNHDAMYWYRQDPGQGLRLIYYSQIVNDFQKGDIAEGYSVSREKKESFPLTVTSAQKNPTAFYLCASSLLGEFRQYFGPGTRLTVT.

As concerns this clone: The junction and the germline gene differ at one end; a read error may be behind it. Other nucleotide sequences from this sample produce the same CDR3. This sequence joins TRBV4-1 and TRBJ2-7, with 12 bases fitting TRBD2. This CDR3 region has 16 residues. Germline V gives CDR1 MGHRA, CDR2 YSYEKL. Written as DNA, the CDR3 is TGTGCCAGCAGCCAAGACCCGACTAGCGGGAGCAACGAGCAGTACTTC. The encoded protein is CASSQDPTSGSNEQYF.

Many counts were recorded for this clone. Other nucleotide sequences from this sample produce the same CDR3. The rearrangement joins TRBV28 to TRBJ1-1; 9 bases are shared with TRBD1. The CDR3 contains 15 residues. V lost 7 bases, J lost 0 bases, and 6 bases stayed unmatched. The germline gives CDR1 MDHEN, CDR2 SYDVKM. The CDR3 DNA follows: TGTGCCAGCACACAGGGGGCGTCGATGAACACTGAAGCTTTCTTT. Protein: CASTQGASMNTEAFF.

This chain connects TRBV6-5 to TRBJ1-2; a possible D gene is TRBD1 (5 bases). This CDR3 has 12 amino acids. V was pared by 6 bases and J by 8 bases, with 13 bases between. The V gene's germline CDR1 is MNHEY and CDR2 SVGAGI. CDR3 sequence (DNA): TGTGCCAGCAGCCCCAACAGGCGCGGCTACACCTTC. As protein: CASSPNRRGYTF.

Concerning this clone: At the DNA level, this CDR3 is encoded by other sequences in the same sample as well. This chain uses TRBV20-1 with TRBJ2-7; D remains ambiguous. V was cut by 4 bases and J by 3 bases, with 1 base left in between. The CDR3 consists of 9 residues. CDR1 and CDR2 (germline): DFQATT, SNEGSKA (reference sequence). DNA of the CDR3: TGCAGTGCTAACTACGAGCAGTACTTC. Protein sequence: CSANYEQYF.

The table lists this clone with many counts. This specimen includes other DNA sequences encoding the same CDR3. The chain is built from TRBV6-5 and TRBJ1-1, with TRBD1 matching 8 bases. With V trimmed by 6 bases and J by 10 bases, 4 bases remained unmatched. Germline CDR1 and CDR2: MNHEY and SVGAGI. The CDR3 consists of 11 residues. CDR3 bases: TGTGCCAGCAGACGACAGGGGAGAGCTTTCTTT. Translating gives CASRRQGRAFF.

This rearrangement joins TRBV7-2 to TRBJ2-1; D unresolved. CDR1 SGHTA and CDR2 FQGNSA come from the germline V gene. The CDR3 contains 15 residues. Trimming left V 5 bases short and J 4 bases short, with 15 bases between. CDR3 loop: CASSRKSIEYNEQFF. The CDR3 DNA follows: TGTGCCAGCAGCCGTAAATCAATCGAATACAATGAGCAGTTCTTC. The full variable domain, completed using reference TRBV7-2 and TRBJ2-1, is GAGVSQSPSNKVTEKGKDVELRCDPISGHTALYWYRQSLGQGLEFLIYFQGNSAPDKSGLPSDRFSAERTGGSVSTLTIQRTQQEDSAVYLCASSRKSIEYNEQFFGPGTRLTVL.

The DNA for the CDR3 is TGCGCCAGCAGCCCCTGGTCCGGGAAGAGCTCCTACGAGCAGTACTTC. Translation: CASSPWSGKSSYEQYF. The V gene is TRBV5-1, the J gene TRBJ2-7, with D possibly TRBD2 on 5 matching bases. Looked up from germline, CDR1 is SGHRS and CDR2 is YFSETQ. The CDR3 sequence is 16 residues long. The V and J ends lost 4 bases and 0 bases respectively, with 17 bases between them. Looking up the rest from reference TRBV5-1 and TRBJ2-7 gives the full variable domain: KAGVTQTPRYLIKTRGQQVTLSCSPISGHRSVSWYQQTPGQGLQFLFEYFSETQRNKGNFPGRFSGRQFSNSRSEMNVSTLELGDSALYLCASSPWSGKSSYEQYFGPGTRLTVT.

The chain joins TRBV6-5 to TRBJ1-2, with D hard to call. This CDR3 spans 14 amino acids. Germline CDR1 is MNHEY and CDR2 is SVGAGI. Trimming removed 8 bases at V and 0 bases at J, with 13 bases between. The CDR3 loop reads CASSGSLTNYGYTF. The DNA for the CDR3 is TGTGCCAGCTCAGGCAGCCTGACTAACTATGGCTACACCTTC.

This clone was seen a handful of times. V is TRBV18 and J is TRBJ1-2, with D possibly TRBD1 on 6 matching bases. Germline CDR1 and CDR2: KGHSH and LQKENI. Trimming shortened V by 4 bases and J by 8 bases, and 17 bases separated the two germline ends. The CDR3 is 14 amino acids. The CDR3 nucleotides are TGTGCCAGCTCACTCTCGGACAGAAGTATCGGCTACACCTTC. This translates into CASSLSDRSIGYTF.

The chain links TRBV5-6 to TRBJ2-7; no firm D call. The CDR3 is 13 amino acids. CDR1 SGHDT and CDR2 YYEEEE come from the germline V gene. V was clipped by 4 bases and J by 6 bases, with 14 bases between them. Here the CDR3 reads CASSPRFMGEQYF. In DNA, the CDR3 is TGTGCCAGCAGCCCTCGTTTCATGGGCGAGCAGTACTTC.

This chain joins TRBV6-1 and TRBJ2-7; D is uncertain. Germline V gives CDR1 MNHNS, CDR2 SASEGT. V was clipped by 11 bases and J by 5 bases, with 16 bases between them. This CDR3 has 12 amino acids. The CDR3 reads CAVLRGFNEQYF. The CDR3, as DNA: TGTGCCGTCCTCAGAGGATTCAACGAGCAGTACTTC.